Following are 28 T cell receptor beta chains from one sample sequenced in a study of neurological immune-mediated disorders. From the 5' RACE reads, TCRdb called clonotypes with MiXCR, one entry per CDR3 protein. The table includes about 50,000 distinct CDR3 sequences, 10% detected once. The specimen sequenced was PBMCs. The receptors come from a man aged 70 or older with HTLV-1-associated myelopathy (HAM/TSP).

This clonotype was seen a handful of times. The chain links TRBV5-1 to TRBJ2-5; D is undetermined. The germline CDR1 and CDR2 sequences are SGHRS and YFSETQ. This CDR3 comprises 15 residues. Deletions cut 2 bases from V and 3 bases from J, with 14 bases between. CDR3: CASSFWTDREETQYF. Written as DNA, the CDR3 is TGCGCCAGCAGCTTCTGGACCGATCGTGAAGAGACCCAGTACTTC. The entire variable domain, with the rest obtained from reference TRBV5-1 and TRBJ2-5, is as follows: KAGVTQTPRYLIKTRGQQVTLSCSPISGHRSVSWYQQTPGQGLQFLFEYFSETQRNKGNFPGRFSGRQFSNSRSEMNVSTLELGDSALYLCASSFWTDREETQYFGPGTRLLVL.

This clonotype was detected many times. The rearrangement joins TRBV6-2 or TRBV6-3 to TRBJ2-7, with unresolved D. The V gene's germline CDR1 is MNHEY and CDR2 SVGEGT. This CDR3 contains 14 residues. The germline V and J ends were trimmed by 7 bases and 4 bases, with 17 bases remaining between them. CDR3 in amino acids: CASINGGRKYEQYF. In DNA, the CDR3 is TGTGCCAGCATTAACGGCGGACGGAAATACGAGCAGTACTTC.

At least ten counts were recorded for this clonotype. The chain links TRBV27 to TRBJ2-7; a possible D gene is TRBD2 (7 bases). There are 18 residues in the CDR3. V was trimmed by 4 bases and J by 6 bases, leaving 28 bases between them. Germline CDR1 reads MNHEY; CDR2 reads SMNVEV (reference sequence). Here the CDR3 reads CASSSTFIGGLGQTEQYF. The CDR3 nucleotides are TGTGCCAGCAGTTCTACCTTTATCGGGGGGCTGGGGCAAACCGAGCAGTACTTC.

This clonotype was detected ten times or more. The chain uses TRBV7-2 and TRBJ2-1; TRBD2 matches at 12 bases. The junction had 11 bases not matched to a gene; V was cut back by 4 bases and J by 7 bases. From germline, CDR1 is SGHTA and CDR2 FQGNSA. This CDR3 has 17 amino acids. CDR3 coding DNA: TGTGCCAGCAGCTCCTCGGGGCTAGCGGGAGGGGGTAATGAGCAGTTCTTC. It encodes CASSSSGLAGGGNEQFF.

This clonotype was recorded at least ten times. This rearrangement joins TRBV7-2 to TRBJ2-7, with D tentatively TRBD1 (5 bases). Trimming took off 10 bases at V and 4 bases at J, with 14 bases between the two ends. The CDR3 covers 12 residues. Germline CDR1 reads SGHTA; CDR2 reads FQGNSA. CDR3 DNA sequence: TGTGCCACCGGTGCGCAGGGATACGAGCAGTACTTC. It codes for CATGAQGYEQYF.

The sample holds many counts of this clonotype. The rearrangement joins TRBV5-5 to TRBJ2-7, with D tentatively TRBD1 or TRBD2 (6 bases each). Germline CDR1 is SGHKS and CDR2 is YYEKEE (reference sequence). V was clipped by 0 bases and J by 3 bases, with 16 bases between them. This CDR3 is built from 16 residues. CDR3 nucleotides: TGTGCCAGCAGCTTGGCCTTGATAGGGGGGAACTACGAGCAGTACTTC. It is translated as CASSLALIGGNYEQYF. The full variable domain, in which reference TRBV5-5 and TRBJ2-7 provide the parts outside the CDR3, is DAGVTQSPTHLIKTRGQQVTLRCSPISGHKSVSWYQQVLGQGPQFIFQYYEKEERGRGNFPDRFSARQFPNYSSELNVNALLLGDSALYLCASSLALIGGNYEQYFGPGTRLTVT.

This clonotype was observed many times. The chain employs TRBV16 and TRBJ1-1; D is uncertain. Germline V lookup: CDR1 KGHSY, CDR2 FQNENV. The CDR3 runs 13 residues. With 2 bases removed from V and 3 bases from J, the gap between germline ends came to 7 bases. CDR3 amino acids: CASSQVADTEAFF. The CDR3 DNA follows: TGTGCCAGCAGCCAAGTCGCGGACACTGAAGCTTTCTTT.

This clonotype was recorded many times. The chain uses TRBV6-5 and TRBJ2-5; D unresolved. CDR1 is MNHEY and CDR2 is SVGAGI in the germline V gene. The V end lost 4 bases, the J end lost 1 base, and 1 base lay between the germline ends. This CDR3 contains 11 residues. The CDR3 DNA sequence: TGTGCCAGCAGTTTCCAAGAGACCCAGTACTTC. This sequence encodes CASSFQETQYF.

This clonotype appeared many times. V usage is TRBV27 and J usage is TRBJ2-7; TRBD1 is a possible D gene (8 bases). The CDR3 has 14 amino acids. V lost 11 bases, J lost 0 bases, and 17 bases lay in between. Per the germline V gene, CDR1 is MNHEY and CDR2 is SMNVEV (reference sequence). CDR3 DNA sequence: TGTGCCTCACAGGGGGGGGATAACTCCTACGAGCAGTACTTC. Protein: CASQGGDNSYEQYF.

This clonotype occurred many times. The CDR3 coding sequence is TGCAGTGCTAGAGATGCAGGGCTTCAGGTCTGGGAGACCCAGTACTTC. Its protein is CSARDAGLQVWETQYF. The chain couples TRBV20-1 to TRBJ2-5; D is possibly TRBD1 (5 bases). V was cut by 0 bases and J by 5 bases, with 19 bases left in between. The CDR3 is 16 residues long. Germline values: CDR1 DFQATT, CDR2 SNEGSKA (reference sequence).

Many counts were recorded for this clonotype. This chain uses TRBV15 with TRBJ2-7; D gene uncertain. The germline gives CDR1 LNHNV, CDR2 YYDKDF (reference sequence). The ends were cut back, 1 base at V and 3 bases at J, with 10 bases in the middle. The CDR3 sequence is 14 residues long. The CDR3 bases are TGTGCCACCAGCAGAGCACACAGCGTCTACGAGCAGTACTTC. Its protein product is CATSRAHSVYEQYF.

This clonotype was observed at least ten times. This chain links TRBV5-1 with TRBJ2-3; 10 positions match TRBD1. The germline CDR1 and CDR2 sequences are SGHRS and YFSETQ. Germline trimming cut 2 bases from V and 6 bases from J; bases unmatched to any gene: 3. The CDR3 length is 14 residues. The CDR3: CASSFRTGGDTQYF. The CDR3, as DNA: TGCGCCAGCAGCTTCCGGACAGGGGGGGATACGCAGTATTTT. The whole variable domain, remainder taken from reference TRBV5-1 and TRBJ2-3, is KAGVTQTPRYLIKTRGQQVTLSCSPISGHRSVSWYQQTPGQGLQFLFEYFSETQRNKGNFPGRFSGRQFSNSRSEMNVSTLELGDSALYLCASSFRTGGDTQYFGPGTRLTVL.

The table lists this clonotype with many counts. J is TRBJ1-5 and V is TRBV6-5; 8 bases match TRBD1. Germline assignment: CDR1 MNHEY and CDR2 SVGAGI. V dropped 2 bases and J dropped 7; count of bases not matched to a gene: 1. CDR3 length: 13 amino acids. The CDR3 protein is CASSYRTGQPQHF. The CDR3 bases are TGTGCCAGCAGTTACCGGACAGGGCAGCCCCAGCATTTT.

This clonotype has ten or more counts. V usage is TRBV7-6 and J usage is TRBJ1-4; a possible D gene is TRBD1 (6 bases). CDR3 length equals 19 residues. The ends were cut back, 1 base at V and 0 bases at J, with 18 bases in the middle. CDR1 and CDR2 (germline): SGHVS, FNYEAQ. CDR3 region: CASSLVHTGFTTTNEKLFF. The CDR3 coding sequence is TGTGCCAGCAGCTTAGTACATACAGGGTTTACAACAACTAATGAAAAACTGTTTTTT.

This clonotype was seen at least ten times. This chain joins TRBV7-9 and TRBJ1-3, with D unresolved. This CDR3 region has 13 residues. Looked up from germline, CDR1 is SEHNR and CDR2 is FQNEAQ (reference sequence). Trimming cost V 2 bases and J 2 bases, with 4 bases left between them. CDR3 sequence reads: CASSLSTGNTIYF. Here the CDR3 DNA reads TGTGCCAGCAGCTTATCTACTGGAAACACCATATATTTT.

This clonotype was observed at least ten times. The chain carries TRBV12-3 or TRBV12-4 and TRBJ2-3; D is possibly TRBD1 or TRBD2 (5 bases each). CDR3 length: 13 amino acids. Trimming cost V 10 bases and J 0 bases, with 11 bases left between them. CDR3 residues: CATQRGSTDTQYF. The CDR3 bases are TGTGCCACCCAGAGGGGTAGCACAGATACGCAGTATTTT.

This clonotype was seen many times. The chain couples TRBV7-2 to TRBJ1-6; weak D call: TRBD1 (5 bases). There are 16 residues in the CDR3. Trimming removed 2 bases at V and 7 bases at J, with 15 bases between. Per germline, CDR1 SGHTA and CDR2 FQGNSA. CDR3 loop: CASSLMFGRVNSPLHF. The CDR3, as DNA: TGTGCCAGCAGCTTAATGTTCGGCAGGGTCAATTCACCCCTCCACTTT.

On this clonotype: This clone may be a read error of a much larger clone one base away. The genes are TRBV12-3 or TRBV12-4 and TRBJ2-1, with D possibly TRBD2 on 5 matching bases. The CDR3 runs 14 residues. The CDR3 loop reads CASSTRRVYNEHFF. The DNA of the CDR3 is TGTGCCAGCAGTACCCGGCGGGTCTACAATGAGCATTTCTTC.

This clonotype was detected many times. This chain connects TRBV29-1 to TRBJ2-1, with TRBD1 matching 10 bases. Germline CDR1 SQVTM, CDR2 ANQGSEA. The length of the CDR3 is 15 residues. Losses at the gene ends were 4 bases for V and 2 bases for J; bases not matched to a gene: 5. The chain's CDR3 is CSVATGTGAYNEQFF. In nucleotides, the CDR3 is TGCAGCGTTGCCACCGGGACAGGGGCCTACAATGAGCAGTTCTTC.

To note about this clonotype: Mismatch with germline at one junction end may stem from a read error. CDR3: CASSHAPYRGRGTYTQSF. DNA for the CDR3: TGTGCCAGCAGCCACGCTCCTTACAGGGGACGCGGAACATATACGCAGTCTTTT. The chain is built from TRBV7-2 and TRBJ2-3; 7 positions agree with TRBD1. The CDR3 spans 18 residues. In germline, CDR1 is SGHTA, CDR2 FQGNSA.

Details on this clonotype: With a much larger clone just one base away, this may be a read error. The J gene is TRBJ1-2, the V gene TRBV12-3 or TRBV12-4; D ambiguous. The CDR3 extends over 13 amino acids. The CDR3 DNA sequence: TGTGCCAGCAGGGAGAGTGGGAACTATAGCTACACCTTC. Protein sequence: CASRESGNYSYTF.

At least ten counts were recorded for this clonotype. The rearrangement joins TRBV11-2 to TRBJ2-1, with TRBD2 matching over 12 bases. The CDR3 extends over 17 amino acids. Germline-derived CDR1 and CDR2 are SGHAT and FQNNGV. The V segment lost 4 bases and the J segment 7 bases; nucleotides outside the gene matches: 11. The CDR3 protein is CASSSRLAGAPGNEQFF. The DNA for the CDR3 is TGTGCCAGCAGCTCTAGACTAGCGGGAGCCCCTGGGAATGAGCAGTTCTTC.

This clonotype was seen ten or more times. V and J are TRBV5-6 and TRBJ2-7; D uncertain. The V end lost 1 base, the J end lost 3 bases, and 8 bases lay between the germline ends. CDR1 and CDR2 (germline): SGHDT, YYEEEE. CDR3 length: 13 residues. The CDR3 region has the DNA TGTGCCAGCAGCTTGAGGCGCGTCTACGAGCAGTACTTC. It encodes CASSLRRVYEQYF.

The table lists this clonotype with many counts. The V call is TRBV4-1, the J call TRBJ2-1, with a weak D call TRBD1 (5 bases). Germline CDR1 MGHRA, CDR2 YSYEKL. V was pared by 5 bases and J by 10 bases, with 12 bases between. This CDR3 contains 12 residues. The CDR3, as DNA: TGCGCCAGCAGCTTATCACAGGAAGAGCAGTTCTTC. Translated: CASSLSQEEQFF.

Many counts were recorded for this clonotype. V usage is TRBV25-1 and J usage is TRBJ2-4; possibly TRBD1 for D (6 bases). This CDR3 has 14 amino acids. From germline, CDR1 is MGHDK and CDR2 SYGVNS. Trimming took 3 bases from V and 1 from J, leaving 7 bases between them. Here the CDR3 DNA reads TGTGCCAGCAGTGATACAGGGGCCAAAAACATTCAGTACTTC. Its protein is CASSDTGAKNIQYF.

This clonotype came up many times. V is TRBV9 and J is TRBJ2-2; weak D call: TRBD2 (6 bases). In germline, CDR1 is SGDLS, CDR2 YYNGEE. This CDR3 region has 17 residues. Trimming pared 0 bases from V and 4 bases from J, leaving 16 bases between. The CDR3 DNA reads TGTGCCAGCAGCGTAGACGGGACTGTACAAGGCACCGGGGAGCTGTTTTTT. Its translation is CASSVDGTVQGTGELFF. Full variable domain (missing parts from reference TRBV9 and TRBJ2-2): DSGVTQTPKHLITATGQRVTLRCSPRSGDLSVYWYQQSLDQGLQFLIQYYNGEERAKGNILERFSAQQFPDLHSELNLSSLELGDSALYFCASSVDGTVQGTGELFFGEGSRLTVL.

This clonotype has a count of ten or more. The CDR3 nucleotides are TGTGCCAGCAGCTTGGTACATACGACCGGGGAGCTGTTTTTT. Translated, it gives CASSLVHTTGELFF. The chain is built from TRBV7-9 and TRBJ2-2; no firm D call. The germline V gene encodes CDR1 SEHNR and CDR2 FQNEAQ (reference sequence). This CDR3 has 14 amino acids. V shed 3 bases and J shed 5 bases, with 10 bases lying between them.

This clonotype appeared many times. This rearrangement joins TRBV6-6 to TRBJ2-5; D is unresolved. The CDR3 length is 14 residues. Germline V gene lookup returns CDR1 MNHNY and CDR2 SVGAGI (reference sequence). V gave up 2 bases and J gave up 0 bases, with 7 bases separating them. The CDR3 region is CASSYRHHQETQYF. The CDR3 nucleotides read TGTGCCAGCAGTTACCGACATCACCAAGAGACCCAGTACTTC.